The T cell receptor beta chain under discussion was sequenced for a study of blood T cell repertoires in COVID-19. For the study at large: The United States, Italy and Spain were the sources of the acute and convalescent COVID-19 samples.

The CDR3 is 13 amino acids. Deletions cut 2 bases from V and 7 bases from J, with 10 bases between. Germline CDR1 and CDR2: SGDLS and YYNGEE. Original data processing: For nucleated cells, counts were estimated from reference gene primer amplification. The table came from immunoSEQ multiplex PCR; TCRdb's copy has only in-frame clones and leaves some out. V, J and clone size are those of that table, while D and trimming were read from the DNA. The table shows about 65,000 clones, with 75% to 85% occurring only once. The gene calls are TRBV9 and TRBJ2-1; a possible D gene is TRBD2 (6 bases). The receptor's source is a man at least 80 years old with acute or convalescent COVID-19. Sequenced sample: peripheral blood. The CDR3 nucleotides are TGTGCCAGCAGCGTGGGGGGTTGGAATGAGCAGTTCTTC. This gives the protein CASSVGGWNEQFF.